The 2 T cell receptor beta chains below all came from one sample that was sequenced in a study of control samples from healthy donors and cancer patients. Repertoires were generated with immunoSEQ multiplex PCR, while TCRdb's copy carries only in-frame clones and drops some. This sample has about 120,000 clones; approximately 84% occur once, and the top ten carry around 1.8%. The sample comprised blood. These receptors originate from a man younger than 35 in good health.

The chain joins TRBV18 to TRBJ2-3; D gene uncertain. Germline V gene data show CDR1 as KGHSH and CDR2 as LQKENI. V was pared by 2 bases and J by 7 bases, with 7 bases between. This CDR3 is built from 12 residues. CDR3 nucleotides: TGTGCCAGCTCACCAAACGGTTATACGCAGTATTTT. Its protein is CASSPNGYTQYF.

This chain connects TRBV19 to TRBJ1-1; possible D gene TRBD1, 5 bases. This CDR3 is built from 15 residues. Germline-derived CDR1 and CDR2 are LNHDA and SQIVND (reference sequence). V lost 3 bases and J lost 5, with 16 bases in between. DNA for the CDR3: TGTGCCAGTAGTATTTTTGGGGGTTATGAAACTGAAGCTTTCTTT. Translated: CASSIFGGYETEAFF.